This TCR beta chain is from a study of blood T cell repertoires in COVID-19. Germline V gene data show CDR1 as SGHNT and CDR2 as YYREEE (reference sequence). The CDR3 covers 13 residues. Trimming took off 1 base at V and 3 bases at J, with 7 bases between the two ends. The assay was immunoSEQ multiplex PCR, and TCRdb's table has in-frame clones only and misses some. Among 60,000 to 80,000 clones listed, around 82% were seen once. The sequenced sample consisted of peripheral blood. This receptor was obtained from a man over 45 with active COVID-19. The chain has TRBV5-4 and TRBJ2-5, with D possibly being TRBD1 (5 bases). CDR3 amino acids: CASSLQQEETQYF. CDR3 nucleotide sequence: TGTGCCAGCAGCTTGCAACAGGAAGAGACCCAGTACTTC.